This T cell receptor (beta chain) was documented in a study of T cell repertoires in cytomegalovirus infection (dated by TCRdb to between 2017 and 2020). In the study overall: Peptide stimulations targeted recently identified HLA-C-restricted CMV epitopes, whose presentation resists viral immunomodulation, together with well-studied HLA-B-restricted epitopes. Because public TCR beta signatures pointed to carriage of CMV infection together with the matching HLA type, the HLA type of each donor mattered for the analysis. The paper as a whole reports these results and caveats: In the ex vivo response, HLA-C-restricted CMV-specific TCR beta clonotypes were dominant, and in two of eight donors the single most frequent clonotype came from this HLA-C-restricted group. In both this cohort and an independent cohort of 350 or so donors, the cumulative frequency of public TCR beta family members distinguished carriers of CMV infection plus the relevant HLA type.

The treatment or condition label, as the study defines it: in vitro stimulation with specific CMV peptide epitopes to enrich CMV-specific T cells. This clonotype was detected a few times. Which antigen it targets is not known. Nothing much larger sits one base from this clone, and base qualities are not available. The instrument was an Illumina HiSeq 1500. The public reads were reanalyzed by TCRdb: fastp trimming at Q25, MiXCR alignment, in-frame beta chains only. Every distinct CDR3 protein forms one entry, paired with its most common genes and DNA. The sample profile shows about 160,000 distinct CDR3 sequences; about 20% of them were found once. 20% to 30% of the sample lies in the top ten. This clonotype was sampled from a human donor in good health (CMV status not recorded). Some clones in this sample may be carry-over from other donors' samples. This material consisted of CD8+ T cells from cultured PBMCs, taken from culture after CMV antigen stimulation.

The CDR3 is CASSLGFRGRAYEQYF. The bases are TGTGCCAGCAGCTTAGGTTTTCGTGGCCGCGCCTACGAGCAGTACTTC. The sequence links TRBV7-2 to TRBJ2-7; the D gene cannot be named for sure. Cut back by 1 base and 2 bases, the V and J ends lie 15 bases apart. The germline V gene provides CDR1 SGHTA and CDR2 FQGNSA. Reading from cysteine to phenylalanine, the CDR3 counts 16 amino acids. Here the CDR3 DNA is all that survives: 48 bases in frame from base 1.